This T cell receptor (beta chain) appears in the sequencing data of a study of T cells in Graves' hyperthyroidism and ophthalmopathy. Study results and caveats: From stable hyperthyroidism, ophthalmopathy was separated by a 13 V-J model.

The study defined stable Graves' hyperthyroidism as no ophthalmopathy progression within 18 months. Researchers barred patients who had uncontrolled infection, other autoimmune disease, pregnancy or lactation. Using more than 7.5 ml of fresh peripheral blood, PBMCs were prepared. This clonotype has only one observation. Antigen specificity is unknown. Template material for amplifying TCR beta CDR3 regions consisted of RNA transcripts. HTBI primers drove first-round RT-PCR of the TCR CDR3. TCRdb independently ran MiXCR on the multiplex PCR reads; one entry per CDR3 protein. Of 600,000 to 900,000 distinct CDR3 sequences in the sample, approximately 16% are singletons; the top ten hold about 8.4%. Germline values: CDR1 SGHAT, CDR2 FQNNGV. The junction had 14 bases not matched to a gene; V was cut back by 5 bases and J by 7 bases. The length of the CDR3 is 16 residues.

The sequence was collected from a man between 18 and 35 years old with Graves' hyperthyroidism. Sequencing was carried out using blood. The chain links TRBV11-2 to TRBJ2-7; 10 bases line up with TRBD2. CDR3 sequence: CASSPRGSGRIREQYF. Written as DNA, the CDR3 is TGTGCCAGCAGCCCCCGGGGTAGCGGGAGGATTCGGGAGCAGTACTTC.